Described below is a single TCR beta chain sequence and its context. This clone was seen a single time. Its target antigen remains unknown. No base qualities exist here, and no much larger clone lies one base off it. The time point label of this sample denotes: about 28 days (+/-7) after the second vaccine dose. AZD1222 recipients with second doses at about 4 weeks or about 12 weeks were pooled, because spike-specific TCR depth and breadth did not differ between schedules. Vaccinee samples came from UK trials COV001 and COV002, including a single-blind randomized controlled phase 2/3 trial of AZD1222 (ChAdOx1 nCoV-19) in healthy adults. For TCRbeta chain sequencing, PBMC samples were collected from trial participants at day 0 and at day 28 after the second dose. This sample is part of a study of T cell responses to AZD1222 COVID-19 vaccine (dated by TCRdb to 2020 to 2022). Context from the whole study: A total of about 230 trial participants underwent TCR sequencing, of whom around 200 received two doses of AZD1222 and 26 received two doses of the MenACWY control vaccine. Enrollment into the trials was organized by age into subgroups of 18-55, 56-69 and 70-plus years, and those subgroups contained approximately 150, 30 and 60 TCR-sequenced participants, respectively. What the research found in general, with its limitations: A significant rise in spike-specific TCR breadth and depth was observed after two AZD1222 doses relative to day 0 and relative to MenACWY recipients. Only 5 to 7 AZD1222 recipients were SARS-CoV-2 seropositive at baseline, limiting conclusions about previously exposed vaccinees. Most participants were white British and females outnumbered males, and the authors suggested that clonal diversity may have been underestimated. Nearly half of unique spike-specific TCRs reportedly recognized epitopes outside regions mutated in the B.1.351 and B.1.1.7 variants. The 56-69-year group was small, and its depth increase did not reach significance, likely because of low power. Because no day 14 peak-response samples were available, repertoires were characterized only after the peak T cell response. Vaccine-associated CD4 TCRs spanned the whole spike protein, with dominant responses in regions 160-218 and 743-854.

The CDR3 regions of human TCRbeta chains were subjected to immunosequencing. The original methods were these. TCRs in the repertoires were compared against a reference library of SARS-CoV-2-specific TCRs that had been generated with the MIRA antigen-specificity platform. Breadth meant the fraction of unique TCRs that were SARS-CoV-2-associated, whereas depth meant the fraction of total T cells that were SARS-CoV-2-associated. Each spike-specific TCR was assigned to its reactive spike region and to a CD4 or CD8 class using the MIRA data. Log10-transformed breadth and depth values were compared by one-way ANOVA with Sidak's multiple comparisons tests. Drawn from immuneACCESS, this table holds only the in-frame rearrangements with V and J called that TCRdb kept. Clones are partly lost; checked studies trace under half to an unresolved V gene and leave the rest unexplained. D and trimming come from the DNA, and the V and J calls and clone size come from that table. A total of 130,000 or so clones appear in this sample, about 91% of them only once. The ten largest clones capture around 1.9% of the sample.

Counted from cysteine to phenylalanine, this CDR3 has 20 amino acids. Just CDR3 DNA is preserved here, 60 bases in frame from base 1. The germline V and J ends show losses of 0 bases and 2 bases respectively, and no gene match explains 13 bases of the junction. CDR1 and CDR2 are drawn from the germline V gene: LGHNA, YSLEER. The sequence joins TRBV4-3 to TRBJ2-6; 7 central bases correspond to TRBD1. The receptor's source is an adult who received the AZD1222 COVID-19 vaccine. The material was peripheral blood, obtained 28 days after the second AZD1222 dose. Read as DNA, the sequence is TGCGCCAGCAGCCAAGAATGGGCCAAGGGGGCTTTCACTGGGGCCAACGTCCTGACTTTC. Translated, this is CASSQEWAKGAFTGANVLTF.